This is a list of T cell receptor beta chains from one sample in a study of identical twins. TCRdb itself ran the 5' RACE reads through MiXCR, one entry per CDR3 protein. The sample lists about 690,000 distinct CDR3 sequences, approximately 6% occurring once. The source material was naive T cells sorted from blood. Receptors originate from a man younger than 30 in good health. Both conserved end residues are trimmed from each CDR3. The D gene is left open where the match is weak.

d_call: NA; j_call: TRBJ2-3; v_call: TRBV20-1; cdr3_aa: SAVVPSTDTQY
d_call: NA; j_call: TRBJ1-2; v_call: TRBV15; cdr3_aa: ATSREDSGVAYGYT
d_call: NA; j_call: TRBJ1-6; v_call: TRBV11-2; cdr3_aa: ASSLEVSTLYNSPLH
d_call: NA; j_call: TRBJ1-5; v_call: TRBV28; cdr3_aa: ASSPSPGTPANQPQH
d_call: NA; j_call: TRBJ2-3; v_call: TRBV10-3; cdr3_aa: AISEPGRAPTDTQY
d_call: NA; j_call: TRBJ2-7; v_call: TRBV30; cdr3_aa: AWVAWGRYEQY
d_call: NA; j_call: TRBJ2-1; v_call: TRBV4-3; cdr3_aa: ASSQEINNEQF
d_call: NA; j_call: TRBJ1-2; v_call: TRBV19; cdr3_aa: ASSPEAYGYT
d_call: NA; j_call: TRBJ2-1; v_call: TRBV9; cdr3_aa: ASSVVGFYNEQF
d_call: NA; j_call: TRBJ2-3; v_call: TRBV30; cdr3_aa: AWSVPHAASTDTQY
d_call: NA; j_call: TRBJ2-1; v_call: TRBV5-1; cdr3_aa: ASSLLSLSSSYNEQF
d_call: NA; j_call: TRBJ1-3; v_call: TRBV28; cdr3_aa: ASSFKAAYYSGNTIY
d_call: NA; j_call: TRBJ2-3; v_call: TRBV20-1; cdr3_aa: SARWGWNTDTQY
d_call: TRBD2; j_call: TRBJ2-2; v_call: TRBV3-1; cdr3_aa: ASSQDGRPSGRTGELF
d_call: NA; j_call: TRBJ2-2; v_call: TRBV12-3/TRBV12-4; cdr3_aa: ASMAPGPPGELF
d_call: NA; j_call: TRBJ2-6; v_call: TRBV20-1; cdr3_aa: SAIGQSGANVLT
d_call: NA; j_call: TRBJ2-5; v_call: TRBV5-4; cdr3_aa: ASSLRQGLKETQY
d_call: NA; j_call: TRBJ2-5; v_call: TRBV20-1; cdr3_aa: SGPGHGSRAETQY
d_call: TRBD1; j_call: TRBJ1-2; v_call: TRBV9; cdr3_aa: ASSATGPYGYT
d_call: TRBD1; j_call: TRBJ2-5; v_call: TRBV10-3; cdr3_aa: AISEGQGDQETQY
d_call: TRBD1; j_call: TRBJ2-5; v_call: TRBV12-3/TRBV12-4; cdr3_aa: ASSPPDRHQETQY
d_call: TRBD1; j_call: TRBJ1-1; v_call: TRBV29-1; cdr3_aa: SVDLKPGQINTEAF
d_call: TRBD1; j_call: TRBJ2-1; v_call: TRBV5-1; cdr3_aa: ASSLQGQGSVRSYNEQF
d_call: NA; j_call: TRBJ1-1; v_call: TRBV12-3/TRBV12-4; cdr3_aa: ASVTGLVNTEAF
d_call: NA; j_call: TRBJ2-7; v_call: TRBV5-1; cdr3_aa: ASSLEKDGNVS
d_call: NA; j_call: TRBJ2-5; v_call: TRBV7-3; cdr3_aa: ASSSSAKETQY
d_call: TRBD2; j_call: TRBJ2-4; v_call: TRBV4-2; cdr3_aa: ASSQGDQLSGRAQNIQY
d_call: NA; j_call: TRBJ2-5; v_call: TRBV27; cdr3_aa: ASSPLQTGRETQY
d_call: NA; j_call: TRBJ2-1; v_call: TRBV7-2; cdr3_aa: ASSLYARDNEQF
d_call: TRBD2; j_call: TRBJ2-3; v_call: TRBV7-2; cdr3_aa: ASSPGLAGSGDTQY
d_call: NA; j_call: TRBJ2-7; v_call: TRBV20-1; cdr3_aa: SANLPRASYEQY
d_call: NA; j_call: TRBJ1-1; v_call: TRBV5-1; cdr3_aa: ASSLYSQNTEAF
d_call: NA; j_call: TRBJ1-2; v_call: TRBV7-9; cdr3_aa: ASSLVFYGYT
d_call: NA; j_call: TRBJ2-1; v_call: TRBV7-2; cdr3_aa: ASSLIPAANEQF
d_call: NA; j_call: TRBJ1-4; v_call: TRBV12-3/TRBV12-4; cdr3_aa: ASGPAQRGPLKGKLF
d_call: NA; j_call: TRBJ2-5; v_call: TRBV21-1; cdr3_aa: ASLGDSEETQY
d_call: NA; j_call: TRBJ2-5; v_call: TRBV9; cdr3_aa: ASSVPTGGGETQY
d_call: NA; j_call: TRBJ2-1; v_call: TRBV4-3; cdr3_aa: ASSQFRDAEHNEQF
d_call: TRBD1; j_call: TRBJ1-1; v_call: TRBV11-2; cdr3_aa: ASSQGARVDTEAF
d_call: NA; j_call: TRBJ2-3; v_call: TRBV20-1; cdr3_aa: SASDRDTGIDTQY
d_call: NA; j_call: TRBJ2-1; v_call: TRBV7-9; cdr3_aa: ASSRAGSYNEQF
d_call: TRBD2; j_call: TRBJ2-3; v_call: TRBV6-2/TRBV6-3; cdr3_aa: ASSYTSGSTDTQY
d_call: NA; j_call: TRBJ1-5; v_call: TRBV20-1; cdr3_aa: SARDNLRGELQPQH
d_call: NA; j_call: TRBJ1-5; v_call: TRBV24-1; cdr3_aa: ATSMGDQPQH
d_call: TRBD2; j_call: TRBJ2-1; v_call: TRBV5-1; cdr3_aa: ASMLSSGLEVYEQF
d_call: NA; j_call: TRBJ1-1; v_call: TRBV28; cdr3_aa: ASRVQGRGEAF
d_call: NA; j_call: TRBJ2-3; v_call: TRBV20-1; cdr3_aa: SAITVRNTDTQY
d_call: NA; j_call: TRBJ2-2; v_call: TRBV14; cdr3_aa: ASSQEGGFDTGELF
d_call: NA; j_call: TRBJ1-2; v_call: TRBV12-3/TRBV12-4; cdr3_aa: ASSSEPRVDYGYT
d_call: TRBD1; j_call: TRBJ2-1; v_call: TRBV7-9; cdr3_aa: ASSLLRTGGMDEQF
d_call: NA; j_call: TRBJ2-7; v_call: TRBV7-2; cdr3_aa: ASSRPSQYEQY
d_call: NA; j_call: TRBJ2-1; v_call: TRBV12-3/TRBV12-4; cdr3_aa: ASSRSYVAF
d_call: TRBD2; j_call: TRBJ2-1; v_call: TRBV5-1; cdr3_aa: ASSLVVAGDNEQF
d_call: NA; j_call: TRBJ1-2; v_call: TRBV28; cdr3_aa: ASSQSGVGGYT